One and the same sample provided the 21 T cell receptor beta chains below, sequenced in a study of control samples from healthy donors and cancer patients. Measured with immunoSEQ multiplex PCR; TCRdb has only the in-frame clones, and not every one. The data contain 150,000 or so clones, 93% of them singletons. What was sequenced was blood. The receptors here all came from a man aged 18 to 29 in good health.

This clone was picked up one time. V usage is TRBV13 and J usage is TRBJ2-1; 8 bases fit TRBD1. The trim removed 5 bases at V and 5 bases at J, leaving 8 bases unmatched. The germline V gene has CDR1 PRHDT and CDR2 FYEKMQ (reference sequence). The CDR3 length is 15 residues. The CDR3 region has the DNA TGTGCCAGCAGCGCCTGGGACAGGACAAACAATGAGCAGTTCTTC. Its translation is CASSAWDRTNNEQFF.

The rearrangement joins TRBV6-4 to TRBJ2-3; D remains unclear. CDR1 and CDR2 from the germline V gene are MRHNA and SNTAGT. CDR3 length: 15 residues. Trimming pared 3 bases from V and 0 bases from J, leaving 10 bases between. The chain's CDR3 is CASSERALSTDTQYF. CDR3 sequence (DNA): TGTGCCAGCAGTGAACGGGCCCTGAGCACAGATACGCAGTATTTT.

The chain is built from TRBV11-3 and TRBJ1-3; D is unresolved. Germline V lookup: CDR1 SGHNT, CDR2 YENEEA. Trimming removed 1 base at V and 1 base at J, with 8 bases between. There are 15 residues in the CDR3. The CDR3, as DNA: TGTGCCAGCAGCTTAGGAGGAGAATCTGGAAACACCATATATTTT. This sequence encodes CASSLGGESGNTIYF.

This clone was picked up a small number of times. The J gene is TRBJ2-7, the V gene TRBV28; TRBD1 agrees at 9 bases. The ends lost 3 bases at V and 0 bases at J; junction bases unmatched: 12. This CDR3 region has 18 residues. CDR1 MDHEN and CDR2 SYDVKM come from the germline V gene. The chain's CDR3 is CASSFSLRDRVFSYEQYF. The CDR3 DNA is TGTGCCAGCAGTTTCTCACTCCGGGACAGGGTATTCTCCTACGAGCAGTACTTC. The complete variable domain, with remaining parts taken from reference TRBV28 and TRBJ2-7, reads DVKVTQSSRYLVKRTGEKVFLECVQDMDHENMFWYRQDPGLGLRLIYFSYDVKMKEKGDIPEGYSVSREKKERFSLILESASTNQTSMYLCASSFSLRDRVFSYEQYFGPGTRLTVT.

This clone was detected once. The V gene is TRBV12-5, the J gene TRBJ2-7, with 12 bases lining up with TRBD1. CDR3 size: 15 residues. The V and J ends lost 0 bases and 5 bases, in that order; junction bases with no gene match: 2. The germline V gene has CDR1 LGHNT and CDR2 FRNRAP. Written as DNA, the CDR3 is TGTGCTAGTGGTTTGGTCGGGACAGGGGGCCACGAGCAGTACTTC. Translation gives CASGLVGTGGHEQYF.

The chain couples TRBV7-9 to TRBJ2-7; weak D call: TRBD1 (6 bases). Germline values: CDR1 SEHNR, CDR2 FQNEAQ (reference sequence). This CDR3 spans 14 amino acids. V lost 8 bases and J 3 bases, leaving 17 bases between the germline ends. CDR3 sequence reads: CASEVRDTSYEQYF. CDR3 nucleotides: TGTGCCAGCGAAGTCAGGGACACCAGCTACGAGCAGTACTTC.

This clone was seen a single time. The rearrangement joins TRBV10-1 to TRBJ1-4; D remains ambiguous. Germline V lookup: CDR1 WNHNN, CDR2 SYGVQD (reference sequence). With 5 bases removed from V and 8 bases from J, the gap between germline ends came to 15 bases. The CDR3 runs 14 residues. The DNA for the CDR3 is TGCGCCAGCAGTTTCCAAATCTTAGACGAAAAACTGTTTTTT. It codes for CASSFQILDEKLFF.

The chain links TRBV5-4 to TRBJ1-6, with a possible D match to TRBD1 (5 bases). Germline V CDR1 and CDR2: SGHNT, YYREEE (reference sequence). The CDR3 totals 16 residues. The V and J ends lost 4 bases and 4 bases respectively, with 15 bases between them. CDR3 coding DNA: TGTGCCAGCAGCGTTGGACAAAACTTGTATAATTCACCCCTCCACTTT. Translation gives CASSVGQNLYNSPLHF. Supplemented by reference TRBV5-4 and TRBJ1-6, the full variable domain reads ETGVTQSPTHLIKTRGQQVTLRCSSQSGHNTVSWYQQALGQGPQFIFQYYREEENGRGNFPPRFSGLQFPNYSSELNVNALELDDSALYLCASSVGQNLYNSPLHFGNGTRLTVT.

In this sample, this clone turned up many times. The J gene is TRBJ2-2, the V gene TRBV2; D call uncertain. Trimming left V 3 bases short and J 3 bases short, with 5 bases between. The length of the CDR3 is 13 residues. CDR1 is SNHLY and CDR2 is FYNNEI in the germline V gene. The CDR3 coding sequence is TGTGCCAGCAGTGAGTTCGACACCGGGGAGCTGTTTTTT. Protein: CASSEFDTGELFF.

Note on this clone: A junction boundary mismatches the germline segment, possibly from a read error. The chain combines TRBV7-7 with TRBJ2-6; 7 bases map to TRBD1. This CDR3 has 17 residues. CDR1 is SSHAT, CDR2 FNYEAQ, per germline (reference sequence). This chain's CDR3 is CASSPQPQGAGANVLTF. DNA for the CDR3: TGTGCTAGCAGCCCGCAACCCCAGGGGGCTGGGGCCAACGTCCTGACTTTC.

V and J are TRBV11-1 and TRBJ2-1, with D tentatively TRBD2 (6 bases). The CDR3 extends over 15 amino acids. Deletions cut 3 bases from V and 6 bases from J, with 15 bases between. Germline CDR1 reads SGHAT; CDR2 reads FQDESV (reference sequence). CDR3 nucleotide sequence: TGTGCCAGCAGCTTCCAGCGGGCGACCCGCAATGAGCAGTTCTTC. Translation gives CASSFQRATRNEQFF.

V gene TRBV7-6 combines with J gene TRBJ1-1, with D possibly TRBD1 on 6 matching bases. There are 15 residues in the CDR3. Germline V gene data show CDR1 as SGHVS and CDR2 as FNYEAQ. The germline V and J ends were trimmed by 5 bases and 4 bases, with 17 bases remaining between them. The CDR3 DNA reads TGTGCCAGCAGCGTCCGCGGGGGCCGGGGCACTGAAGCTTTCTTT. Residues: CASSVRGGRGTEAFF.

The rearrangement uses TRBV2 and TRBJ1-4, with unresolved D. Trimming stripped 3 bases from V and 3 bases from J, with 14 bases between. CDR3 size: 16 residues. Germline CDR1 is SNHLY and CDR2 is FYNNEI. CDR3 region: CASSDPRLMANEKLFF. CDR3 DNA sequence: TGTGCCAGCAGTGATCCCAGGCTAATGGCTAATGAAAAACTGTTTTTT.

The gene calls are TRBV2 and TRBJ2-7; D perhaps matches TRBD1 (6 bases). The CDR3 is 15 amino acids. V lost 6 bases, J lost 7 bases, and 22 bases lay in between. CDR1 and CDR2 (germline): SNHLY, FYNNEI. The DNA for the CDR3 is TGTGCCAGCAGAATCTTGGCAGGGGCCACGGGAGAGCAGTACTTC. Residues: CASRILAGATGEQYF.

This chain joins TRBV19 and TRBJ1-2, with D hard to call. The germline CDR1 and CDR2 sequences are LNHDA and SQIVND (reference sequence). Trimming shortened V by 0 bases and J by 0 bases, and 11 bases separated the two germline ends. The length of the CDR3 is 16 residues. The CDR3 sequence: CASSIDHDRANYGYTF. CDR3 bases: TGTGCCAGTAGTATAGATCACGATAGGGCTAACTATGGCTACACCTTC.

V gene TRBV20-1 combines with J gene TRBJ1-5; no clear D gene. The V gene's germline CDR1 is DFQATT and CDR2 SNEGSKA (reference sequence). The CDR3 has 11 residues. The V end was cut by 8 bases, the J end by 1 base, with 6 bases between. The CDR3 is CSTGSNQPQHF. In nucleotides, the CDR3 is TGCAGTACTGGAAGCAATCAGCCCCAGCATTTT.

The table lists this clone with a count of one. In DNA, the CDR3 is TGCGCCAGCAGGGGGCTAGTGAACACTGAAGCTTTCTTT. It is translated as CASRGLVNTEAFF. This sequence joins TRBV10-2 and TRBJ1-1, with D maybe TRBD1 (5 bases). Between the trimmed V and J ends, which lost 6 bases and 0 bases, there was a span of 8 bases. Germline V lookup: CDR1 WSHSY, CDR2 SAAADI. CDR3 size: 13 residues.

The V call is TRBV19, the J call TRBJ2-2; D not certain. Germline V gene data show CDR1 as LNHDA and CDR2 as SQIVND (reference sequence). Trimming removed 10 bases at V and 6 bases at J, with 12 bases between. This CDR3 has 12 residues. CDR3 DNA sequence: TGTGCCACTGGATGGGTTCCCGGGGAGCTGTTTTTT. This encodes CATGWVPGELFF.

In this sample, this clone turned up a few times. The chain links TRBV5-1 to TRBJ1-6, with D possibly matching TRBD1 (6 bases). This CDR3 has 15 amino acids. Germline V gives CDR1 SGHRS, CDR2 YFSETQ. Trimming stripped 2 bases from V and 13 bases from J, with 19 bases between. CDR3 in amino acids: CASSFIAGEGDPLHF. The CDR3 DNA is TGCGCCAGCAGCTTTATTGCAGGGGAAGGAGACCCCCTCCACTTT.

This chain uses TRBV25-1 with TRBJ2-1; D remains unclear. The V end lost 8 bases, the J end lost 6 bases, and 14 bases lay between the germline ends. Germline V gives CDR1 MGHDK, CDR2 SYGVNS. The CDR3 is 13 amino acids. The CDR3 coding sequence is TGTGCCAGCGCCGGGCCCCTCCCCAATGAGCAGTTCTTC. This gives the protein CASAGPLPNEQFF.

The chain is built from TRBV27 and TRBJ2-6; no clear D gene. V dropped 3 bases and J dropped 2 bases, with 2 bases sitting between them. This CDR3 spans 13 amino acids. Germline CDR1 reads MNHEY; CDR2 reads SMNVEV (reference sequence). The CDR3 sequence: CASSFTGANVLTF. CDR3 in DNA: TGTGCCAGCAGTTTCACTGGGGCCAACGTCCTGACTTTC. Using reference TRBV27 and TRBJ2-6 for the parts outside the CDR3, the full variable domain is EAQVTQNPRYLITVTGKKLTVTCSQNMNHEYMSWYRQDPGLGLRQIYYSMNVEVTDKGDVPEGYKVSRKEKRNFPLILESPSPNQTSLYFCASSFTGANVLTFGAGSRLTVL.